The source of this T cell receptor (beta chain) is a study of shared clonotypes between healthy human individuals. At the level of the study: Plates per donor: three CD4 naive, three CD4 memory, two CD8 naive, one CD8 memory. Study findings and constraints: In contrast to clonotypes shared by all four donors, non-shared clonotypes had lower generation probabilities. It was only blood that was sampled, and tissue repertoires likely differ.

Regarding this clone: The target antigen is unknown.

J was trimmed by 15 bases and V by 0 bases; bases with no gene match: 7. The CDR3 loop spans 15 amino acids. The germline V gene encodes CDR1 SGHTA and CDR2 FQGNSA. Sequenced by immunoSEQ multiplex PCR; TCRdb stores in-frame clones only, minus some. This table holds about 1.5 million clones, under 99% found once. Investigators divided CD4+ cells into CD45RA+ naive and CD45RA-negative memory subsets. This sequence joins TRBV7-2 and TRBJ2-1; 14 bases are shared with TRBD2. Sequenced material: naive CD4+ T cells sorted from blood. Regarding subset: CD45RA+ positively selected. The TCR comes from a man aged 25-45 years in good health. CDR3 bases: TGTGCCAGCAGCTTAGCCGGGACTAGCGGGAGATTCCCGTTCTTC. This gives the protein CASSLAGTSGRFPFF.